Following are 22 T cell receptor beta chains from one sample sequenced in a study of T cell repertoires in cytomegalovirus infection. A single record per CDR3 protein comes from TCRdb applying MiXCR to the reads. This sample has around 300,000 distinct CDR3 sequences, with roughly a fifth found just once. No antigen has been assigned to these receptors. The source was cultured PBMCs, collected from culture after CMV antigen stimulation. The source of these receptors is a human donor in good health (CMV status not recorded). Some clones in this sample may be carry-over from other donors' samples.

The sample holds many counts of this clonotype. J is TRBJ2-1 and V is TRBV6-1, with 14 bases matching TRBD2. Trimming removed 5 bases from V and 8 bases from J; junction bases left unmatched: 8. From germline, CDR1 is MNHNS and CDR2 SASEGT. This CDR3 has 16 amino acids. CDR3 sequence (DNA): TGTGCCAGCAGTCCCATCGGGACTAGCGGGAGTGATGAGCAGTTCTTC. Translation gives CASSPIGTSGSDEQFF.

The CDR3 spells CASPQRRASGNNTQYF. CDR3 DNA: TGTGCCAGCCCTCAAAGAAGGGCTAGCGGGAATAATACGCAGTATTTT. The chain recombines TRBV2 with TRBJ2-3; 9 bases are shared with TRBD2. Unmatched junction bases numbered 16, after V lost 8 bases and J lost 7 bases. The CDR3 covers 16 residues. The V gene's germline CDR1 is SNHLY and CDR2 FYNNEI.

This clonotype was seen a handful of times. This rearrangement joins TRBV10-3 to TRBJ1-2, with 11 nucleotides matching TRBD1. Germline-derived CDR1 and CDR2 are ENHRY and SYGVKD. With 9 bases clipped from V and 10 bases from J, the junction kept 4 bases outside the gene matches. The CDR3 totals 11 residues. The CDR3 DNA sequence: TGTGCCATGCTGGGACAGGGGGACTACACCTTC. This gives the protein CAMLGQGDYTF.

The chain uses TRBV28 and TRBJ1-2, with unresolved D. Trimming pared 7 bases from V and 4 bases from J, leaving 19 bases between. The CDR3 contains 15 residues. Germline V CDR1 and CDR2: MDHEN, SYDVKM. CDR3 residues: CASTPTRVKSYGYTF. The CDR3, as DNA: TGTGCCAGCACCCCGACGAGGGTGAAGAGCTATGGCTACACCTTC.

This clonotype was detected only a few times. V gene TRBV6-5 combines with J gene TRBJ2-1; 9 nucleotides align to TRBD2. V lost 0 bases, J lost 5 bases, and 11 bases stayed unmatched. The CDR3 extends over 18 amino acids. CDR1 is MNHEY and CDR2 is SVGAGI in the germline V gene. The CDR3 reads CASSYSRAASGTHNEQFF. The DNA of the CDR3 is TGTGCCAGCAGTTACTCGAGAGCGGCTAGCGGGACTCACAATGAGCAGTTCTTC.

This clonotype turned up a few times. The chain employs TRBV6-6 and TRBJ2-3, with TRBD2 matching over 7 bases. The V gene's germline CDR1 is MNHNY and CDR2 SVGAGI (reference sequence). This CDR3 region has 17 residues. The V gene end was trimmed by 0 bases and the J gene end by 6 bases; junction bases not matched to a gene: 12. CDR3 nucleotides: TGTGCCAGCAGTTACTCGAAGTCTAGCGGTCGTACGGATACGCAGTATTTT. Translation gives CASSYSKSSGRTDTQYF.

This clonotype was recorded many times. The chain has TRBV7-2 and TRBJ2-5; D is uncertain. V was pared by 8 bases and J by 5 bases, with 9 bases between. From germline, CDR1 is SGHTA and CDR2 FQGNSA. This CDR3 comprises 11 residues. The CDR3 bases are TGTGCCAGCGACCGGGCTGAGACCCAGTACTTC. It specifies CASDRAETQYF.

This clonotype has a handful of counts. The CDR3 DNA follows: TGTGCCAGTAGCGCCACCGGGACAGAAGATCACTATGGCTACACCTTC. Translated: CASSATGTEDHYGYTF. V usage is TRBV19 and J usage is TRBJ1-2; TRBD1 matches at 7 bases. The germline V gene has CDR1 LNHDA and CDR2 SQIVND (reference sequence). J gave up 3 bases and V 6 bases, and 13 bases lay outside the gene matches. The CDR3 spans 16 residues. The whole variable domain, remainder taken from reference TRBV19 and TRBJ1-2, is DGGITQSPKYLFRKEGQNVTLSCEQNLNHDAMYWYRQDPGQGLRLIYYSQIVNDFQKGDIAEGYSVSREKKESFPLTVTSAQKNPTAFYLCASSATGTEDHYGYTFGSGTRLTVV.

To note about this clonotype: A read error may be the cause here, since a much bigger clone is one base away. The rearrangement uses TRBV6-1 and TRBJ1-5, with D unclear. V lost 8 bases, J lost 6 bases, and 17 bases lay in between. Germline-derived CDR1 and CDR2 are MNHNS and SASEGT. This CDR3 has 14 residues. The CDR3 here is CASLVQPSGQPQHF. The DNA of the CDR3 is TGTGCCAGCCTCGTACAGCCCTCAGGTCAGCCCCAGCATTTT.

This clonotype was observed at least ten times. V usage is TRBV7-2 and J usage is TRBJ2-5; D may be TRBD2 (6 bases). This CDR3 comprises 14 residues. Germline values: CDR1 SGHTA, CDR2 FQGNSA. Deletions cut 0 bases from V and 5 bases from J, with 10 bases between. CDR3 DNA sequence: TGTGCCAGCAGCTTAGCACGGGAGCGCGAGACCCAGTACTTC. As protein: CASSLARERETQYF.

This clonotype was counted a few times. The V call is TRBV6-2 or TRBV6-3, the J call TRBJ2-7, with D possibly being TRBD1 or TRBD2 (7 bases each). CDR1 MNHEY and CDR2 SVGEGT come from the germline V gene. This CDR3 is built from 14 residues. V was cut by 8 bases and J by 1 base, with 15 bases left in between. DNA for the CDR3: TGTGCCAGCGGGAGGGGGCTTGTTTCCTACGAGCAGTACTTC. It specifies CASGRGLVSYEQYF.

This CDR3 is CASSLFSGTGESNEQFF. The CDR3 DNA reads TGTGCCAGCAGCCTTTTCTCCGGGACAGGGGAATCCAATGAGCAGTTCTTC. V gene TRBV7-3 combines with J gene TRBJ2-1; TRBD1 matches at 10 bases. The length of the CDR3 is 17 residues. Germline V gene data show CDR1 as SGHTA and CDR2 as FQGTGA. Losses at the gene ends were 5 bases for V and 6 bases for J; bases not matched to a gene: 13.

V usage is TRBV12-5 and J usage is TRBJ2-7; D remains ambiguous. Germline V gene data show CDR1 as LGHNT and CDR2 as FRNRAP. Trimming left V 7 bases short and J 5 bases short, with 9 bases between. The CDR3 totals 11 residues. CDR3 nucleotides: TGTGCTAGTGCCCTAGGTCACGAGCAGTACTTC. Encoded protein: CASALGHEQYF. Full variable domain (remainder filled in from reference TRBV12-5 and TRBJ2-7): DARVTQTPRHKVTEMGQEVTMRCQPILGHNTVFWYRQTMMQGLELLAYFRNRAPLDDSGMPKDRFSAEMPDATLATLKIQPSEPRDSAVYFCASALGHEQYFGPGTRLTVT.

V is TRBV20-1 and J is TRBJ2-6, with 8 bases lining up with TRBD1. CDR1 and CDR2 (germline): DFQATT, SNEGSKA (reference sequence). After removal of 6 bases from V and 0 bases from J, the junction contained 7 bases not matched to a gene. This CDR3 has 16 residues. CDR3 DNA: TGCAGTGCCAGGGGGCGAGTCGGCTCTGGGGCCAACGTCCTGACTTTC. It specifies CSARGRVGSGANVLTF.

This clonotype appeared a few times. The CDR3 DNA sequence: TGTGCCCCCCGCTCCTACGAGCAGTACTTC. Translating it yields CAPRSYEQYF. This chain joins TRBV19 and TRBJ2-7; no definite D call. This CDR3 has 10 residues. Per germline, CDR1 LNHDA and CDR2 SQIVND (reference sequence). Trimming cost V 11 bases and J 0 bases, with 5 bases left between them.

The chain has TRBV27 and TRBJ1-2; 11 bases align to TRBD1. The CDR3 is 14 amino acids. Per germline, CDR1 MNHEY and CDR2 SMNVEV (reference sequence). V was clipped by 7 bases and J by 6 bases; unmatched bases: 7. The CDR3 DNA follows: TGTGCCAGCAAAAGGACAGGGGGCCGAAATGGCTACACCTTC. Translated, it gives CASKRTGGRNGYTF.

This clonotype was counted between two and nine times. The V gene is TRBV5-8, the J gene TRBJ1-4, with 7 bases lining up with TRBD1. The junction had 9 bases not matched to a gene; V was cut back by 4 bases and J by 6 bases. The CDR3 is 15 amino acids. Germline values: CDR1 SGHTS, CDR2 YDEGEE. The CDR3 reads CASSPQGGVHEKLFF. The CDR3 region has the DNA TGTGCCAGCAGCCCGCAGGGGGGAGTACATGAAAAACTGTTTTTT.

This chain connects TRBV4-3 to TRBJ2-7; D might be TRBD1 (6 bases). Trimming took 0 bases from V and 2 from J, leaving 14 bases between them. The CDR3 is made up of 16 amino acids. In germline, CDR1 is LGHNA, CDR2 YSLEER. This CDR3 reads CASSQDKPDRTYEQYF. Here the CDR3 DNA reads TGCGCCAGCAGCCAAGATAAACCGGACAGAACCTACGAGCAGTACTTC.

Only a few counts were recorded for this clonotype. The chain has TRBV7-8 and TRBJ2-1, with no clear D. V dropped 5 bases and J dropped 7 bases, with 12 bases sitting between them. The germline gives CDR1 SGHVS, CDR2 FQNEAQ. The CDR3 has 13 residues. CDR3 sequence (DNA): TGTGCCAGCAGCATCGAATCTTCGAATGAGCAGTTCTTC. Amino acids: CASSIESSNEQFF. Filled out from reference TRBV7-8 and TRBJ2-1, the complete variable domain reads GAGVSQSPRYKVAKRGQDVALRCDPISGHVSLFWYQQALGQGPEFLTYFQNEAQLDKSGLPSDRFFAERPEGSVSTLKIQRTQQEDSAVYLCASSIESSNEQFFGPGTRLTVL.

This clonotype has at least ten counts. V is TRBV12-3 or TRBV12-4 and J is TRBJ1-5, with 7 bases lining up with TRBD1. With 7 bases clipped from V and 0 bases from J, the junction kept 6 bases outside the gene matches. The CDR3 loop spans 15 amino acids. The CDR3: CASTTTGNSNQPQHF. In nucleotides, the CDR3 is TGTGCCAGCACCACGACAGGGAATAGCAATCAGCCCCAGCATTTT.

The table lists this clonotype with a few counts. The chain couples TRBV27 to TRBJ2-2; D call uncertain. Germline-derived CDR1 and CDR2 are MNHEY and SMNVEV (reference sequence). The CDR3 totals 15 residues. V lost 7 bases and J 3 bases, leaving 15 bases between the germline ends. The CDR3 region has the DNA TGTGCCAGCACCCCCTTGGGCCGGGACACCGGGGAGCTGTTTTTT. Translating gives CASTPLGRDTGELFF.

The chain joins TRBV9 to TRBJ1-2; TRBD1 might be the D (6 bases). The CDR3 covers 15 residues. Germline CDR1 reads SGDLS; CDR2 reads YYNGEE. V shed 4 bases and J shed 9 bases, with 22 bases lying between them. The CDR3: CASSIPEGAGTRYTF. DNA of the CDR3: TGTGCCAGCAGCATCCCCGAAGGGGCAGGGACACGCTACACCTTC.